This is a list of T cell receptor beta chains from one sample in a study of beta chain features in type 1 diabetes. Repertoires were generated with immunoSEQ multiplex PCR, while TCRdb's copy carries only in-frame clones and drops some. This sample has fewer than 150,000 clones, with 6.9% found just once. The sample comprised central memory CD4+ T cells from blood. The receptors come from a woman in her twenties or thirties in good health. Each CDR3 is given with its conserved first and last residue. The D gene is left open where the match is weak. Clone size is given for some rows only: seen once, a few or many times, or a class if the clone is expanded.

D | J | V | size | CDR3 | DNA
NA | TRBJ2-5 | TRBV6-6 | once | CASSPGGGRKETQYF | TGTGCCAGCAGCCCCGGCGGAGGGAGGAAAGAGACCCAGTACTTC
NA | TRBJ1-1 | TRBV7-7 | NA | CASSPITGTEAFF | TGTGCTAGCAGCCCAATTACGGGAACTGAAGCTTTCTTT
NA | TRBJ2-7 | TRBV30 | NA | CAWSWGHEQYF | TGTGCCTGGAGTTGGGGCCACGAGCAGTACTTC
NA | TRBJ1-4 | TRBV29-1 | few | CSVLRSGSEKLFF | TGCAGCGTCCTTAGGTCCGGGAGTGAAAAACTGTTTTTT
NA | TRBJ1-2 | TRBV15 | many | CATSRADSGYTF | TGTGCCACCAGCAGAGCGGACAGCGGCTACACCTTC
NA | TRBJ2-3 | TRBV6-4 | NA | CASSDVSGTDTQYF | TGTGCCAGCAGTGACGTGTCGGGCACAGATACGCAGTATTTT
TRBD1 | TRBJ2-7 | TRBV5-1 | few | CASSLQRQGAYEQYF | TGCGCCAGCAGCCTCCAGCGACAGGGGGCCTACGAGCAGTACTTC
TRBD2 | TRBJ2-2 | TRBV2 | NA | CASCWLAGNTGELFF | TGTGCCAGCTGTTGGCTAGCGGGAAACACCGGGGAGCTGTTTTTT
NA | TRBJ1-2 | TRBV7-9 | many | CASSQDSNGYTF | TGTGCCAGCAGCCAGGATAGTAATGGCTACACCTTC
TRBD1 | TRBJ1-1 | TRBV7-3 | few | CASSIGQGNTEAFF | TGTGCCAGCAGCATAGGACAGGGGAACACTGAAGCTTTCTTT
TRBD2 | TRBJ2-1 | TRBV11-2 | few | CASSLGFPSGRNEQFF | TGTGCCAGCAGCTTAGGTTTTCCTAGCGGGAGAAATGAGCAGTTCTTC
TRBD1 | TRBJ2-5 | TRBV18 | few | CASSPGQTQETQYF | TGTGCCAGCTCACCGGGACAGACCCAAGAGACCCAGTACTTC
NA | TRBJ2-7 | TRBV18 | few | CASSPGGTGSPYEQYF | TGTGCCAGCTCACCGGGGGGGACAGGATCGCCCTACGAGCAGTACTTC
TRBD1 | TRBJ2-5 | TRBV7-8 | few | CASSLAAQGAETQYF | TGTGCCAGCAGCTTAGCGGCGCAGGGGGCGGAGACCCAGTACTTC
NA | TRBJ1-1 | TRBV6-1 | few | CASSEMRVAEAFF | TGTGCCAGCAGTGAGATGAGGGTCGCTGAAGCTTTCTTT
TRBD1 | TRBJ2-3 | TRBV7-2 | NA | CASSLGDSSTDTQYF | TGTGCCAGCAGCTTGGGGGACAGTAGCACAGATACGCAGTATTTT
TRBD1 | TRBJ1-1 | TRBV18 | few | CASSPGQGTEAFF | TGTGCCAGCTCACCGGGACAGGGCACTGAAGCTTTCTTT
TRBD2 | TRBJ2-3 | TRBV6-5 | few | CASSYGLAGDPDTQYF | TGTGCCAGCAGTTACGGACTAGCGGGAGATCCAGATACGCAGTATTTT
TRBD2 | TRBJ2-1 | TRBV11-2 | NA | CASSPTGTSGRDEQFF | TGTGCCAGCAGCCCCACCGGGACTAGCGGGAGAGATGAGCAGTTCTTC
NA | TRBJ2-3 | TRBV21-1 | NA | CASSKEGGVSTDTQYF | TGTGCCAGCAGCAAAGAGGGAGGGGTTAGCACAGATACGCAGTATTTT
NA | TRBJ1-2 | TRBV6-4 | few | CASSDGGYGYTF | TGTGCCAGCAGTGACGGCGGCTATGGCTACACCTTC
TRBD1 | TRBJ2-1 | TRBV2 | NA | CASSGDRGVYNEQFF | TGTGCCAGCAGCGGGGACAGAGGAGTCTACAATGAGCAGTTCTTC
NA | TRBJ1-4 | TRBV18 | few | CASSPIFKGATNEKLFF | TGTGCCAGCTCACCAATTTTCAAGGGGGCAACTAATGAAAAACTGTTTTTT
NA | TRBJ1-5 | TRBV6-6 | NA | CASREGNSNQPQHF | TGTGCCAGCAGGGAGGGTAATAGCAATCAGCCCCAGCATTTT
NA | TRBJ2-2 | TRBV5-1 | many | CASSFSTGTNTGELFF | TGCGCCAGCAGCTTTTCCACAGGCACGAACACCGGGGAGCTGTTTTTT
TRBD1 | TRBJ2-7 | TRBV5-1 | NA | CASSQDRDEQYF | TGCGCCAGCAGCCAGGACAGGGACGAGCAGTACTTC
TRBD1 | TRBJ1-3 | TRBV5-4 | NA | CASSFGLAGGADGNTIYF | TGTGCCAGCAGCTTCGGTCTGGCAGGGGGCGCGGATGGAAACACCATATATTTT
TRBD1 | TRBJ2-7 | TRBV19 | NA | CASSPRDRGSYEQYF | TGTGCCAGTAGCCCCCGGGACAGGGGGTCGTACGAGCAGTACTTC
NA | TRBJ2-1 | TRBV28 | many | CASNEGVEQFF | TGTGCCAGCAACGAGGGCGTTGAGCAGTTCTTC
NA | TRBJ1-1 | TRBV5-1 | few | CASSLGGVGTEAFF | TGCGCCAGCAGCTTGGGGGGGGTTGGCACTGAAGCTTTCTTT
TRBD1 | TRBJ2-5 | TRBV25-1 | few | CASSRNQGAGETQYF | TGTGCCAGCAGCAGGAACCAGGGGGCTGGAGAGACCCAGTACTTC
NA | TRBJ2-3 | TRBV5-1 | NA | CASSSLAGASTDTQYF | TGCGCCAGCAGCTCGCTCGCAGGGGCTAGCACAGATACGCAGTATTTT
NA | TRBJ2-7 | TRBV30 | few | CAWSVGTSSYEQYF | TGTGCCTGGAGTGTAGGGACAAGCTCCTACGAGCAGTACTTC
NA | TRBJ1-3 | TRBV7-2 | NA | CASSRDAGPNTIYF | TGTGCCAGCAGCCGTGACGCGGGGCCTAACACCATATATTTT
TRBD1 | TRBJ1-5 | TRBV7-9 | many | CASSDRGGNQPQHF | TGTGCCAGCAGCGACAGGGGAGGAAATCAGCCCCAGCATTTT
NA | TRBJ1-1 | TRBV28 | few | CASSLGQGIVAFF | TGTGCCAGCAGTTTGGGCCAGGGTATCGTGGCTTTCTTT